This entry features one T cell receptor beta chain sequence. This sample is part of a study of blood T cell repertoires in COVID-19. Study context: Researchers got acute and convalescent COVID-19 samples from the United States, Italy and Spain. In each case, the material was cDNA or gDNA derived from T cells, B-cell-depleted T cells, or PBMCs.

The authors' processing: Using reference gene primer amplification, nucleated cell counts were estimated. TCRdb's copy holds only in-frame clones and misses some; the assay was immunoSEQ multiplex PCR. V and J calls and clone size are given by that table; D and trimming were obtained from the DNA. The top ten clones hold roughly 14% of a sample with 25,000 to 35,000 clones, more than 65% of them seen once. Germline trimming cut 6 bases from V and 6 bases from J; bases unmatched to any gene: 3. Per the germline V gene, CDR1 is SNHLY and CDR2 is FYNNEI. The CDR3 runs 14 residues. The V and J genes are TRBV2 and TRBJ1-5, with 12 nucleotides matching TRBD1. This clonotype was sampled from a human donor in a cohort sampled during active COVID-19. Sequencing used peripheral blood. The CDR3 loop is CASRPGQGAQPQHF. The CDR3 region has the DNA TGTGCCAGCAGGCCGGGACAGGGGGCTCAGCCCCAGCATTTT.